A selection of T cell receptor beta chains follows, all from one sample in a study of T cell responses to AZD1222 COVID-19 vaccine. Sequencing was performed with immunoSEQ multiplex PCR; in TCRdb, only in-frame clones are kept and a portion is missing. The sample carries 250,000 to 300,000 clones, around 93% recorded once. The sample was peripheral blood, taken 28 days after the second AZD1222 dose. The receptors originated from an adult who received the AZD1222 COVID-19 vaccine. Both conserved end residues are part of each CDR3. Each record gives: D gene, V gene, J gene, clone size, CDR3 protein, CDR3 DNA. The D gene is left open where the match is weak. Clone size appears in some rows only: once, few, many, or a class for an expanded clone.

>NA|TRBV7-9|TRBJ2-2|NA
CASSLEAGIGELFF
TGTGCCAGCAGCTTAGAGGCTGGGATCGGGGAGCTGTTTTTT
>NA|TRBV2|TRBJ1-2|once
CASSEGPYGYTF
TGTGCCAGCAGTGAAGGTCCCTATGGCTACACCTTC
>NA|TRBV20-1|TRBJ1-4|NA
CSASKGPGSTNEKLFF
TGCAGTGCTAGTAAGGGGCCAGGTTCAACTAATGAAAAACTGTTTTTT
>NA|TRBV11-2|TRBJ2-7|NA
CASSLGHPLMEQYF
TGTGCCAGCAGCTTAGGACACCCGCTGATGGAGCAGTACTTC
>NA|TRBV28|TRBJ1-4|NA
CASSFRQGGTNEKLFF
TGTGCCAGCAGTTTCCGGCAGGGTGGTACTAATGAAAAACTGTTTTTT
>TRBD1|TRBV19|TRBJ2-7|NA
CASSIDPRQGGTYEQYF
TGTGCCAGTAGTATAGACCCCCGACAGGGGGGCACCTACGAGCAGTACTTC
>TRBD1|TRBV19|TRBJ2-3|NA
CASTPTGVTGADTQYF
TGTGCCAGTACCCCTACAGGGGTTACAGGGGCAGATACGCAGTATTTT
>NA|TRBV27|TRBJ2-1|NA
CASSLSPGSSYNEQFF
TGTGCCAGCAGTTTATCGCCAGGGAGCTCCTACAATGAGCAGTTCTTC
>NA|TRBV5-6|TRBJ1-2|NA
CASSFDSSNYGYTF
TGTGCCAGCAGCTTTGACAGCTCTAACTATGGCTACACCTTC
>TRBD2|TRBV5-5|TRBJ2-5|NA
CASSLLRGGPETQYF
TGTGCCAGCAGCTTGTTGCGGGGGGGACCAGAGACCCAGTACTTC
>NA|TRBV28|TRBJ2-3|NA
CASGRRVRTDTQYF
TGTGCCAGCGGTAGGCGGGTGAGGACAGATACGCAGTATTTT
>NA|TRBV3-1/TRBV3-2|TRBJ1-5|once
CASSPGLGNQPQHF
TGTGCCAGCAGCCCGGGCCTTGGGAATCAGCCCCAGCATTTT
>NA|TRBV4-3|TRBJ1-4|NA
CASSLSRNSNEKLFF
TGCGCCAGCAGCCTATCGAGGAATTCTAATGAAAAACTGTTTTTT
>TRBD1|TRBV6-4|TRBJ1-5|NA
CASSKTGGDQPQHF
TGTGCCAGCAGCAAGACAGGGGGCGATCAGCCCCAGCATTTT
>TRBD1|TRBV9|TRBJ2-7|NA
CASSPTGPTYEQYF
TGTGCCAGCAGCCCGACAGGGCCCACCTACGAGCAGTACTTC
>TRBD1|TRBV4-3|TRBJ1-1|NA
CASSPLTGTNTEAFF
TGCGCCAGCAGCCCCTTGACAGGGACGAACACTGAAGCTTTCTTT
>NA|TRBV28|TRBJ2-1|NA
CASRIISGSSYNEQFF
TGTGCCAGCAGAATTATCTCAGGGAGCTCCTACAATGAGCAGTTCTTC
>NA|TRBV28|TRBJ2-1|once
CASSSPGGHGLYNEQFF
TGTGCCAGCAGTTCCCCCGGGGGCCATGGGCTTTACAATGAGCAGTTCTTC
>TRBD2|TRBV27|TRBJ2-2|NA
CASSLSGTSGSGGELFF
TGTGCCAGCAGTTTATCGGGGACTAGCGGGAGTGGCGGGGAGCTGTTTTTT
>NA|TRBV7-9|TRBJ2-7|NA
CASRGVATYEQYF
TGTGCCAGCAGGGGGGTCGCTACCTACGAGCAGTACTTC
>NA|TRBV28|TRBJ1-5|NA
CASSPRGPQHF
TGTGCCAGCAGCCCACGGGGGCCCCAGCATTTT
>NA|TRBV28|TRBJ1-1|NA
CASSLLGETEAFF
TGTGCCAGCAGTTTATTGGGGGAAACTGAAGCTTTCTTT
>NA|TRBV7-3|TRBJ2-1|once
CASSVGPLTEEQFF
TGTGCCAGCAGCGTCGGACCTCTAACGGAAGAGCAGTTCTTC
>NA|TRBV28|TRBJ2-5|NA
CASSLKDRIQETQYF
TGTGCCAGCAGTTTGAAGGACAGAATCCAAGAGACCCAGTACTTC
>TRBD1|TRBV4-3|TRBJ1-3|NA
CASSYGTAGNTIYF
TGCGCCAGCAGCTATGGGACAGCTGGAAACACCATATATTTT
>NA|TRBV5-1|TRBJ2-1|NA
CASSLEPGLGEQFF
TGCGCCAGCAGCTTGGAGCCCGGGCTCGGTGAGCAGTTCTTC
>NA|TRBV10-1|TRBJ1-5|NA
CASSEFLNQPQHF
TGCGCCAGCAGTGAGTTCCTCAATCAGCCCCAGCATTTT
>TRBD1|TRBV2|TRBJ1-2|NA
CASRSNRDRLTSNYGYTF
TGTGCCAGCAGGAGCAACCGGGACAGGCTAACTTCTAACTATGGCTACACCTTC
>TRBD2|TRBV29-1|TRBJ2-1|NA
CSVVGSSGRIYNEQFF
TGCAGCGTTGTTGGGAGTAGCGGGAGGATATACAATGAGCAGTTCTTC
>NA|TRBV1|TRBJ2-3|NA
CTSSQWIPTGGSATDTQYF
TGCACCAGCAGCCAATGGATCCCGACGGGCGGTTCTGCCACAGATACGCAGTATTTT
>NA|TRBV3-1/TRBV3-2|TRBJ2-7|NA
CASSSSGTLSYEQYF
TGTGCCAGCAGCTCGTCCGGGACCCTCTCCTACGAGCAGTACTTC
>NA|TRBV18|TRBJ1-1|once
CASSPSAVNTEAFF
TGTGCCAGCTCACCTTCGGCGGTGAACACTGAAGCTTTCTTT
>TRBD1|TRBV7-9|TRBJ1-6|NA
CASSPVRTGLSPLHF
TGTGCCAGCAGCCCCGTGCGGACAGGGCTTTCACCCCTCCACTTT
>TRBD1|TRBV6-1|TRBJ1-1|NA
CASSEIWTGDTEAFF
TGTGCCAGCAGTGAAATATGGACAGGGGACACTGAAGCTTTCTTT
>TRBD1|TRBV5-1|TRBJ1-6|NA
CASSLGTGSPLHF
TGCGCCAGCAGCCTCGGGACAGGTTCACCCCTCCACTTT
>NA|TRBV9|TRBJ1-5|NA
CASSIGSGRQPQHF
TGTGCCAGCAGCATCGGGAGCGGACGGCAGCCCCAGCATTTT
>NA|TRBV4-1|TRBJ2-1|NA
CASSQEETGKGNEQFF
TGCGCCAGCAGCCAAGAAGAAACAGGGAAGGGCAATGAGCAGTTCTTC
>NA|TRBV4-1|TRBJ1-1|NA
CASSVLPPPGTRAVAFF
TGCGCCAGCAGCGTTCTTCCCCCCCCCGGGACCAGGGCAGTAGCTTTCTTT
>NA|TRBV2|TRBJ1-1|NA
CASSFRGGDTEAFF
TGTGCCAGCAGTTTCAGGGGAGGAGACACTGAAGCTTTCTTT
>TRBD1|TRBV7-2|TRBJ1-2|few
CASSPDPWDRAYGYTF
TGTGCCAGCAGCCCTGACCCATGGGACAGGGCCTATGGCTACACCTTC
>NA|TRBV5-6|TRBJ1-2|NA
CASSSGGKTAYGYTF
TGTGCCAGCAGCTCGGGGGGGAAGACCGCCTATGGCTACACCTTC
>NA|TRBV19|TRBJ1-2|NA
CASSAGSFYGYTF
TGTGCCAGTAGCGCGGGTTCATTCTATGGCTACACCTTC
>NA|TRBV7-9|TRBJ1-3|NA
CASGHSLTGRTIYF
TGTGCCAGCGGGCACAGCTTAACGGGTAGGACCATATATTTT
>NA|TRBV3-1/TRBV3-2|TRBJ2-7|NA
CASSSRRGPDEQYF
TGTGCCAGCTCCTCCCGGCGGGGGCCGGACGAGCAGTACTTC